These 3 T cell receptor beta chains were all obtained from the same sample, sequenced in a study of blood T cell repertoires in COVID-19. Method: immunoSEQ multiplex PCR; TCRdb's copy keeps in-frame clones and lacks some. The sample consists of roughly 150,000 clones, about nine tenths of them appearing once. The sequenced sample consisted of PBMCs or T cells enriched from blood (not recorded which). Every receptor here comes from a woman aged 40 to 55 who had been exposed to COVID-19.

The chain uses TRBV28 and TRBJ2-3, with D possibly being TRBD2 (6 bases). V lost 4 bases, J lost 3 bases, and 17 bases lay in between. Germline V CDR1 and CDR2: MDHEN, SYDVKM. CDR3 length: 16 amino acids. CDR3 sequence reads: CASSSLLLRETDTQYF. The CDR3 DNA sequence: TGTGCCAGCAGTTCCCTCCTGCTTCGGGAGACAGATACGCAGTATTTT.

In the case of this clone: The sample contains more than one DNA sequence encoding this CDR3. The chain links TRBV2 to TRBJ1-2; no reliable D call. This CDR3 has 13 amino acids. V lost 3 bases, J lost 3 bases, and 8 bases lay in between. Germline lookup yields CDR1 SNHLY and CDR2 FYNNEI. The CDR3 sequence: CASSDPRDYGYTF. The DNA of the CDR3 is TGTGCCAGCAGTGATCCGAGGGACTATGGCTACACCTTC. The full variable domain, rest sourced from reference TRBV2 and TRBJ1-2, is EPEVTQTPSHQVTQMGQEVILRCVPISNHLYFYWYRQILGQKVEFLVSFYNNEISEKSEIFDDQFSVERPDGSNFTLKIRSTKLEDSAMYFCASSDPRDYGYTFGSGTRLTVV.

The chain links TRBV7-9 to TRBJ2-1; 8 bases are a match to TRBD1. Trimming took 1 base from V and 5 from J; bases not matched to a gene: 7. CDR1 is SEHNR and CDR2 is FQNEAQ in the germline V gene (reference sequence). The CDR3 extends over 16 amino acids. The CDR3 DNA reads as TGTGCCAGCAGCTTAGAGCAGACAGGGGAGGACAATGAGCAGTTCTTC. It encodes CASSLEQTGEDNEQFF.